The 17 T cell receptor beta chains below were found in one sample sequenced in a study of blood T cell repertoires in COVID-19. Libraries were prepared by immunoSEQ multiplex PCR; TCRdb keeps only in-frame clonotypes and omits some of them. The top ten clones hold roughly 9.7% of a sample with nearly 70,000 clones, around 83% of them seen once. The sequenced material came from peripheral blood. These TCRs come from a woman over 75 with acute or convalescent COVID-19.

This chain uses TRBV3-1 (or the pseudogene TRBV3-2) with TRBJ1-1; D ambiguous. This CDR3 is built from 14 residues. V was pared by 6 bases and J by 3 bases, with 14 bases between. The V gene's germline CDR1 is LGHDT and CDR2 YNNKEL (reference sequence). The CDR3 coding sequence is TGTGCCAGCAGGCCGACGGGTCATCACACTGAAGCTTTCTTT. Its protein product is CASRPTGHHTEAFF.

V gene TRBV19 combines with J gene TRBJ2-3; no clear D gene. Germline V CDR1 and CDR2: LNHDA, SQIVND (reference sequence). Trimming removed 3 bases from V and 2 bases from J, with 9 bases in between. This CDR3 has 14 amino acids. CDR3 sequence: CASSIGGHTDTQYF. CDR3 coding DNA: TGTGCCAGTAGTATTGGCGGTCACACAGATACGCAGTATTTT. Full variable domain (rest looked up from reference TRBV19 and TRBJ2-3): DGGITQSPKYLFRKEGQNVTLSCEQNLNHDAMYWYRQDPGQGLRLIYYSQIVNDFQKGDIAEGYSVSREKKESFPLTVTSAQKNPTAFYLCASSIGGHTDTQYFGPGTRLTVL.

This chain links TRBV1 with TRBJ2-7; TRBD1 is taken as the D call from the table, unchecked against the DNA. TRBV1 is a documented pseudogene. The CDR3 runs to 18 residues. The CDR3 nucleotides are TGCACCAGCAGCCAAGGACAGGAATTAGTAAGTTCTGACTACGAGCAGTACTTC. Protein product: CTSSQGQELVSSDYEQYF.

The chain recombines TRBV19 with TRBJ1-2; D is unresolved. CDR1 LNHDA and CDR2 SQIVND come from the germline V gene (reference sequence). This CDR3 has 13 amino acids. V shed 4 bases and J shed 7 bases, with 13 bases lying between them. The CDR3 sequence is CASSRAGRSGYTF. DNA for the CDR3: TGTGCCAGTAGTAGAGCTGGGAGGAGTGGCTACACCTTC.

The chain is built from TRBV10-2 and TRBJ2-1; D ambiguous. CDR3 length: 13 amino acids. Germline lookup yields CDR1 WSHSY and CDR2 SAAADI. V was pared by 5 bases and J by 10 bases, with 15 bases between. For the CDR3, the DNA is TGCGCCAGCAGTCCTACTTATGCTTGGGAGCAGTTCTTC. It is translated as CASSPTYAWEQFF.

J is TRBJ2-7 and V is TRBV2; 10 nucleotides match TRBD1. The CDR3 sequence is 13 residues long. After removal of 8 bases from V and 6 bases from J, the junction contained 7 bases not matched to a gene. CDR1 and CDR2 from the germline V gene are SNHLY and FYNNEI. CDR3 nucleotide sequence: TGTGCCAGCGATCGGGACAGGGGCGGCGAGCAGTACTTC. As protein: CASDRDRGGEQYF.

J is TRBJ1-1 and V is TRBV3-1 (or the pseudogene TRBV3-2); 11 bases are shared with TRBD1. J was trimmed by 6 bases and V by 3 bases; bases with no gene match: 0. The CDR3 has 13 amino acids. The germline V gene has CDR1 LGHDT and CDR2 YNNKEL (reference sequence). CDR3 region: CASSQGQGAEAFF. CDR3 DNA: TGTGCCAGCAGCCAGGGACAGGGGGCTGAAGCTTTCTTT.

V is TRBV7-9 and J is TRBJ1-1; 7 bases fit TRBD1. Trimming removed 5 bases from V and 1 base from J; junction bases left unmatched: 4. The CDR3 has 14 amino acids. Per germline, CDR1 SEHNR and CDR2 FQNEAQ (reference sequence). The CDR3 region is CASSPRTGNTEAFF. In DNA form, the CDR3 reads TGTGCCAGCAGCCCGAGGACAGGGAACACTGAAGCTTTCTTT.

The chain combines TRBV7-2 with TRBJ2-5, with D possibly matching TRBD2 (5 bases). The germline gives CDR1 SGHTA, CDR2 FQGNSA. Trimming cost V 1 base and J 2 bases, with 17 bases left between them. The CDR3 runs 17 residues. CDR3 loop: CASSLGSMFGIQETQYF. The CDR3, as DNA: TGTGCCAGCAGCTTAGGGAGCATGTTCGGGATTCAAGAGACCCAGTACTTC.

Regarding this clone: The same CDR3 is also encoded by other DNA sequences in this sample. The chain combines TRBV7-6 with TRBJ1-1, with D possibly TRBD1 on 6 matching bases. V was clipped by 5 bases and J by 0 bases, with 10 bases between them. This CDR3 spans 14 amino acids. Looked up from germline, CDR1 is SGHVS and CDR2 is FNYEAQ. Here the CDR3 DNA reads TGTGCCAGCAGCGCGACAGGATTGAACACTGAAGCTTTCTTT. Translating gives CASSATGLNTEAFF.

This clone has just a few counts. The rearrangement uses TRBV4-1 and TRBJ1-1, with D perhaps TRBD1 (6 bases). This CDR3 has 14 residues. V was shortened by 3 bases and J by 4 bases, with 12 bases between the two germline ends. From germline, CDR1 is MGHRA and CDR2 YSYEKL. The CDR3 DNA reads TGCGCCAGCAGCCACCCGGACAGTCCCACTGAAGCTTTCTTT. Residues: CASSHPDSPTEAFF.

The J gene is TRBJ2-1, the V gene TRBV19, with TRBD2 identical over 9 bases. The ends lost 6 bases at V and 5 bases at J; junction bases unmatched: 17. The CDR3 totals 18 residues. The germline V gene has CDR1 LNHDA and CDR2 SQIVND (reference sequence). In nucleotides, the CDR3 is TGTGCCAGTAGCCCTCGGGGTGGAGCGGGGGGTAGGAACAATGAGCAGTTCTTC. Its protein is CASSPRGGAGGRNNEQFF.

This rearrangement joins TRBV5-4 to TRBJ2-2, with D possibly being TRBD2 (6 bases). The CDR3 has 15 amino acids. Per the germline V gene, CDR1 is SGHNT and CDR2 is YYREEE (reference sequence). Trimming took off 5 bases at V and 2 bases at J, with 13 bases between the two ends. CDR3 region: CASRLGAGNTGELFF. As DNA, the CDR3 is TGTGCCAGCAGACTTGGAGCGGGCAACACCGGGGAGCTGTTTTTT.

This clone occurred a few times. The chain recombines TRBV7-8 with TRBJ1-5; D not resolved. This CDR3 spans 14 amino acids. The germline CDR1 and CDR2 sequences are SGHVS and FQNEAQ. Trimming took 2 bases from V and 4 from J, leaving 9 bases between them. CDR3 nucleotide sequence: TGTGCCAGCAGCTTACGGGTGGTTAATCAGCCCCAGCATTTT. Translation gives CASSLRVVNQPQHF. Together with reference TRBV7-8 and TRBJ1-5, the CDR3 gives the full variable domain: GAGVSQSPRYKVAKRGQDVALRCDPISGHVSLFWYQQALGQGPEFLTYFQNEAQLDKSGLPSDRFFAERPEGSVSTLKIQRTQQEDSAVYLCASSLRVVNQPQHFGDGTRLSIL.

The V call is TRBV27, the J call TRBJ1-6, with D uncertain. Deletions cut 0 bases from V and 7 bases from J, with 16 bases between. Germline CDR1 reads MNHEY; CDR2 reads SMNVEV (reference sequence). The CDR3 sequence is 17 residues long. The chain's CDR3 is CASSLSIPTPPNSPLHF. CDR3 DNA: TGTGCCAGCAGTTTATCGATACCCACACCCCCGAATTCACCCCTCCACTTT.

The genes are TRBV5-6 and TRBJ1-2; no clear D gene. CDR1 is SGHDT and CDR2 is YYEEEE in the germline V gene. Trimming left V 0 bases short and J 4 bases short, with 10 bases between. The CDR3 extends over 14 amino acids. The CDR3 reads CASSLASSSYGYTF. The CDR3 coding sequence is TGTGCCAGCAGCTTGGCGAGCTCGAGCTATGGCTACACCTTC.

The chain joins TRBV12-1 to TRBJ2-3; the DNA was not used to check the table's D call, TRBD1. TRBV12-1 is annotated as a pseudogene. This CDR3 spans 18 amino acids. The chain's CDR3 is CASSPGAGSNSSTDTQYF. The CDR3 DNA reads TGTGCCAGCAGCCCTGGGGCAGGGTCAAACTCTAGCACAGATACGCAGTATTTT.